This T cell receptor (beta chain) was sequenced in a study of blood T cell repertoires in COVID-19. CDR1 is SGHRS, CDR2 YFSETQ, per germline. V lost 0 bases and J lost 8; bases outside the gene matches: 4. The CDR3 is 15 residues long. Study processing details: Reference gene primer amplification gave estimated nucleated cell counts. Generated by immunoSEQ multiplex PCR, the TCRdb table keeps only in-frame clones and is missing some. Clone size and the V and J calls come from that table; the DNA yielded D and trimming. There are under 200,000 clones in the sample; 87% occur only once, and around a fifth lies in the top ten.

The sequence came from a man in his sixties with active or convalescent COVID-19. Sequenced input: peripheral blood. The chain employs TRBV5-1 and TRBJ1-4; TRBD1 agrees at 10 bases. CDR3 sequence: CASSLAGTGEEKLFF. The CDR3 nucleotides read TGCGCCAGCAGCTTGGCCGGGACAGGGGAAGAAAAACTGTTTTTT. Drawing the rest from reference TRBV5-1 and TRBJ1-4, the complete variable domain is KAGVTQTPRYLIKTRGQQVTLSCSPISGHRSVSWYQQTPGQGLQFLFEYFSETQRNKGNFPGRFSGRQFSNSRSEMNVSTLELGDSALYLCASSLAGTGEEKLFFGSGTQLSVL.